The clone carrying this T cell receptor (beta chain) was counted between two and nine times. This sample was included in a study of blood T cell repertoires in COVID-19. Trimming took 2 bases from V and 1 from J, leaving 11 bases between them. Germline CDR1 reads SGHDN; CDR2 reads FVKESK. CDR3 size: 15 residues. Clones were read by immunoSEQ multiplex PCR, and TCRdb kept only the in-frame ones, dropping some. There are approximately 300,000 clones in the sample; roughly 90% occur only once, and about a fifth lies in the top ten. The sequenced sample was PBMCs or T cells enriched from blood (not recorded which). This receptor was obtained from a woman aged 25-40 years who had recovered from COVID-19. The chain combines TRBV14 with TRBJ2-5; D is unresolved. The CDR3 region is CASSQLRTPQETQYF. The CDR3 nucleotides are TGTGCCAGCAGCCAATTACGAACACCCCAAGAGACCCAGTACTTC.